Detailed here is one T cell receptor (beta chain). The target antigen is unknown. Sequencing was performed with immunoSEQ multiplex PCR; in TCRdb, only in-frame clones are kept and a portion is missing. Here the sample spans 1.4 million or so clones, less than 99% being singletons. CDR1 MRHNA and CDR2 SNTAGT come from the germline V gene. The CDR3 loop spans 16 amino acids. Trimming took 5 bases from V and 4 from J; bases not matched to a gene: 7. The data belong to a study of shared clonotypes between healthy human individuals. Study information: The plates for each donor numbered three CD4 naive, three CD4 memory, two CD8 naive and one CD8 memory. Overall study findings and caveats: Donors were few, which limited the genetic and exposure-history diversity represented.

Adults of Caucasian background living in Nashville, Tennessee made up all donors. Into CD45RA+ naive and CD45RA-negative memory subsets, the CD4+ cells were split. The receptor was isolated from a man aged 30 to 45 in good health. The sample was naive CD4+ T cells sorted from blood. Described subset: CD45RA+ positively selected. The J gene is TRBJ2-2, the V gene TRBV6-4; 10 bases match TRBD2. CDR3 amino acids: CASSQSSGSSTGELFF. As DNA, the CDR3 is TGTGCCAGCAGTCAGTCTAGCGGGAGTAGCACCGGGGAGCTGTTTTTT.